The 8 T cell receptor beta chains reported below all come from one sample, sequenced in a study of shared clonotypes between healthy human individuals. Using immunoSEQ multiplex PCR, the repertoire was profiled, and TCRdb retains in-frame clones only, with some absent. The data show some 680,000 clones, around 78% seen once. Sequencing used memory CD4+ T cells sorted from blood. The sample's subset: CD45RA-negative fraction. The receptors were sampled from a woman aged 25 to 39 in good health.

CDR3 loop: CASSLGGVGEQYF. Written as DNA, the CDR3 is TGTGCCAGCAGCTTAGGTGGGGTTGGCGAGCAGTACTTC. J is TRBJ2-7 and V is TRBV7-2; D not resolved. Germline V gene lookup returns CDR1 SGHTA and CDR2 FQGNSA. V was cut by 1 base and J by 6 bases, with 10 bases left in between. This CDR3 is built from 13 residues.

V gene TRBV6-5 combines with J gene TRBJ2-5; D perhaps matches TRBD1 (5 bases). Germline CDR1 reads MNHEY; CDR2 reads SVGAGI. The CDR3 consists of 14 residues. Trimming removed 4 bases at V and 2 bases at J, with 11 bases between. In DNA form, the CDR3 reads TGTGCCAGCAGTTCCCCTGACAGACAAGAGACCCAGTACTTC. Translated: CASSSPDRQETQYF.

V is TRBV19 and J is TRBJ2-5; D is possibly TRBD1 (5 bases). Germline CDR1 LNHDA, CDR2 SQIVND (reference sequence). The CDR3 has 13 amino acids. The ends were cut back, 3 bases at V and 5 bases at J, with 10 bases in the middle. The CDR3 DNA sequence: TGTGCCAGTAGTATCTCCAGGGTCGAGACCCAGTACTTC. It specifies CASSISRVETQYF. Variable domain in full (rest from reference TRBV19 and TRBJ2-5): DGGITQSPKYLFRKEGQNVTLSCEQNLNHDAMYWYRQDPGQGLRLIYYSQIVNDFQKGDIAEGYSVSREKKESFPLTVTSAQKNPTAFYLCASSISRVETQYFGPGTRLLVL.

This clone turned up a few times. The chain carries TRBV6-5 and TRBJ1-2; 7 bases line up with TRBD1. The V gene end was trimmed by 5 bases and the J gene end by 7 bases; junction bases not matched to a gene: 7. The CDR3 covers 13 residues. Germline CDR1 is MNHEY and CDR2 is SVGAGI. CDR3 loop: CASSDDRATGYTF. CDR3 sequence (DNA): TGTGCCAGCAGTGATGACAGGGCAACTGGCTACACCTTC.

V is TRBV4-1 and J is TRBJ2-1, with 7 bases matching TRBD1. CDR1 MGHRA and CDR2 YSYEKL come from the germline V gene. CDR3 length: 17 amino acids. After removal of 1 base from V and 2 bases from J, the junction contained 8 bases not matched to a gene. CDR3 region: CASSQVIMGQPYNEQFF. The CDR3 DNA follows: TGCGCCAGCAGCCAAGTCATTATGGGACAGCCCTACAATGAGCAGTTCTTC.

Points on this clone: Other DNA sequences within the sample encode an identical CDR3. The rearrangement uses TRBV5-1 and TRBJ1-5; D gene unclear. Germline V gene lookup returns CDR1 SGHRS and CDR2 YFSETQ. Trimming took 2 bases from V and 2 from J, leaving 5 bases between them. CDR3 length equals 13 residues. The CDR3 loop reads CASSLTGNQPQHF. The CDR3 DNA follows: TGCGCCAGCAGCTTAACGGGCAATCAGCCCCAGCATTTT.

This sequence joins TRBV4-2 and TRBJ1-4; 10 bases are shared with TRBD1. The V and J ends lost 1 base and 5 bases, in that order; junction bases with no gene match: 7. CDR3 size: 17 residues. Germline-derived CDR1 and CDR2 are LGHNA and YNFKEQ. The CDR3 is CASSQAGTGASNEKLFF. CDR3 in DNA: TGTGCCAGCAGCCAAGCCGGGACAGGGGCCAGCAATGAAAAACTGTTTTTT.

The chain is built from TRBV5-6 and TRBJ2-5, with D tentatively TRBD1 (5 bases). V gave up 0 bases and J gave up 4 bases, with 10 bases separating them. This CDR3 contains 14 residues. Per germline, CDR1 SGHDT and CDR2 YYEEEE. CDR3 sequence (DNA): TGTGCCAGCAGCTTGGTTCCACAGGTAGAGACCCAGTACTTC. Protein sequence: CASSLVPQVETQYF.